This is a list of T cell receptor beta chains from one sample in a study of T-cell memory formation after mild COVID-19. TCRdb processed the 5' RACE reads anew with MiXCR; each CDR3 protein has one entry. The data hold approximately 230,000 distinct CDR3 sequences, with about a sixth observed a single time. The source material was PBMCs or a T cell subset sorted from them (not recorded which). Source of these receptors: a young man who had mild COVID-19 (a few samples of this study predate the infection). Cell type and time point are not known. Both conserved end residues are part of each CDR3. A D gene is named only where the DNA matches it firmly. Expanded clones are given a class, and other clones once, few, many or no size at all.

d_gene | abundance | len | j_gene | v_gene | CDR3nt | CDR3aa
TRBD1 | NA | 15 | TRBJ1-1 | TRBV6-5 | TGTGCCAGCAGTTACACAGGGGCAGTGAACACTGAAGCTTTCTTT | CASSYTGAVNTEAFF
NA | few | 14 | TRBJ1-1 | TRBV7-9 | TGTGCCAGCAGCTTACTGGCAGCAAACACTGAAGCTTTCTTT | CASSLLAANTEAFF
NA | few | 14 | TRBJ2-3 | TRBV29-1 | TGCAGCGTTGAAATTGCTAGCGCTGGGGATACGCAGTATTTT | CSVEIASAGDTQYF
NA | NA | 15 | TRBJ1-4 | TRBV5-4 | TGTGCCAGCAGCTTGGGTCGACAGCATAATGAAAAACTGTTTTTT | CASSLGRQHNEKLFF
TRBD2 | many | 16 | TRBJ2-1 | TRBV4-2 | TGTGCCAGCAGCCAAGCCGGGACTAGCGGGTGGTTGGAGCAGTTCTTC | CASSQAGTSGWLEQFF
TRBD1 | few | 16 | TRBJ2-2 | TRBV20-1 | TGCAGTGCTAGATTGGGACAGGGGGGATACACCGGGGAGCTGTTTTTT | CSARLGQGGYTGELFF
TRBD2 | NA | 15 | TRBJ2-1 | TRBV4-3 | TGCGCCAGCAGCCAAGCGGGACTATCCAACAATGAGCAGTTCTTC | CASSQAGLSNNEQFF
NA | NA | 14 | TRBJ1-6 | TRBV29-1 | TGCAGCGTTGCCCTACAGGGTTTAGGGTCACCCCTCCACTTT | CSVALQGLGSPLHF
NA | NA | 15 | TRBJ1-2 | TRBV6-5 | TGTGCCAGCAGATATAGACGGACGACTAACTATGGCTACACCTTC | CASRYRRTTNYGYTF
TRBD2 | NA | 13 | TRBJ2-7 | TRBV10-3 | TGTGCCACCTCTAGCGGGGGATCCTACGAGCAGTACTTC | CATSSGGSYEQYF
NA | many | 13 | TRBJ2-2 | TRBV7-3 | TGTGCCAGCCGTGAGACCAATACCGGGGAGCTGTTTTTT | CASRETNTGELFF
NA | many | 15 | TRBJ1-3 | TRBV12-3/TRBV12-4 | TGTGCCAGCAGACTACAGGTGATCTCTGGAAACACCATATATTTT | CASRLQVISGNTIYF
NA | few | 17 | TRBJ2-3 | TRBV3-1 | TGTGCCAGCACTCCGAACCTGGGCCAGGGACTCCCAGATACGCAGTATTTT | CASTPNLGQGLPDTQYF
TRBD1 | few | 18 | TRBJ2-5 | TRBV7-3 | TGTGCCAGCAGCTTATCCGGGACAGGGGGCGTAGACCAAGAGACCCAGTACTTC | CASSLSGTGGVDQETQYF